This T cell receptor beta chain came from a study of blood T cell repertoires in COVID-19. The junction had 13 bases not matched to a gene; V was cut back by 4 bases and J by 10 bases. Looked up from germline, CDR1 is LNHDA and CDR2 is SQIVND (reference sequence). The CDR3 contains 15 residues. Libraries were prepared by immunoSEQ multiplex PCR; TCRdb keeps only in-frame clonotypes and omits some of them. The sample records some 50,000 clones, roughly 84% being singletons. Sequenced material: peripheral blood. This receptor was taken from a man aged 50 to 59 with active COVID-19. The chain joins TRBV19 to TRBJ1-2; 9 bases match TRBD1. The CDR3 is CASSTHPGTGTDYTF. As DNA, the CDR3 is TGTGCCAGTAGTACTCATCCCGGGACAGGGACCGACTACACCTTC.